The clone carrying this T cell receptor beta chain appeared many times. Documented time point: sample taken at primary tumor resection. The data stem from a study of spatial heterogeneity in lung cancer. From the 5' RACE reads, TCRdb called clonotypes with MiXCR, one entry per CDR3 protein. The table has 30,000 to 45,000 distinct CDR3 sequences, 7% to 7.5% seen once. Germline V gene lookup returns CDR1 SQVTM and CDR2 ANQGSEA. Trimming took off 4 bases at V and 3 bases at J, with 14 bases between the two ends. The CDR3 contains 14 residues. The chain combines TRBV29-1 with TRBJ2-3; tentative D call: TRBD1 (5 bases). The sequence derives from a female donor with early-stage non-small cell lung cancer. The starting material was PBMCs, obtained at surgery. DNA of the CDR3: TGCAGCGTTGGATCACAGGTCGGAACAGATACGCAGTATTTT. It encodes CSVGSQVGTDTQYF.